This entry lists 10 T cell receptor beta chains sequenced from one sample in a study of blood T cell repertoires in COVID-19. Assay used: immunoSEQ multiplex PCR; TCRdb lists only in-frame clones, some missing. The sample lists under 200,000 clones; about 85% were seen once. Sequencing was carried out using peripheral blood. Receptors originate from a man in his sixties with active or convalescent COVID-19.

The chain joins TRBV5-1 to TRBJ2-2; a possible D gene is TRBD1 (5 bases). The V end was cut by 5 bases, the J end by 1 base, with 15 bases between. CDR3 length: 16 residues. The germline V gene has CDR1 SGHRS and CDR2 YFSETQ. The CDR3 coding sequence is TGCGCCAGCAGTTCTGACAGCCTAGGGAACACCGGGGAGCTGTTTTTT. It specifies CASSSDSLGNTGELFF.

J is TRBJ2-2 and V is TRBV3-1 (or the pseudogene TRBV3-2); 7 bases line up with TRBD1. Trimming at V came to 10 bases and at J to 3 bases, leaving 8 bases not matched to a gene. The CDR3 is 14 amino acids. Germline-derived CDR1 and CDR2 are LGHDT and YNNKEL (reference sequence). CDR3 region: CANDREMDTGELFF. The CDR3 nucleotides are TGTGCCAACGACAGGGAGATGGACACCGGGGAGCTGTTTTTT.

The chain links TRBV7-9 to TRBJ2-3; TRBD2 matches 7 bases. This CDR3 has 15 amino acids. Germline CDR1 is SEHNR and CDR2 is FQNEAQ (reference sequence). V lost 4 bases, J lost 0 bases, and 4 bases stayed unmatched. CDR3 in amino acids: CASSSGTTSTDTQYF. The CDR3, as DNA: TGTGCCAGCAGCTCCGGGACTACAAGCACAGATACGCAGTATTTT.

V is TRBV24-1 and J is TRBJ2-1, with D possibly matching TRBD2 (6 bases). Germline-derived CDR1 and CDR2 are KGHDR and SFDVKD. V dropped 3 bases and J dropped 8 bases, with 19 bases sitting between them. CDR3 length equals 16 residues. The CDR3 region has the DNA TGTGCCACCAGTGATCCCGCCACGGGGGACCCCCATGAGCAGTTCTTC. Encoded protein: CATSDPATGDPHEQFF.

The V and J genes are TRBV7-6 and TRBJ1-5; TRBD1 agrees at 11 bases. Trimming removed 5 bases from V and 6 bases from J; junction bases left unmatched: 6. The germline CDR1 and CDR2 sequences are SGHVS and FNYEAQ. The CDR3 spans 15 residues. The CDR3 loop is CASSLGTGGTQPQHF. CDR3 coding DNA: TGTGCCAGCAGCCTTGGGACAGGGGGAACTCAGCCCCAGCATTTT.

This rearrangement joins TRBV5-5 to TRBJ1-2, with D possibly matching TRBD1 (6 bases). The ends were cut back, 4 bases at V and 0 bases at J, with 13 bases in the middle. Germline V CDR1 and CDR2: SGHKS, YYEKEE (reference sequence). CDR3 length: 15 residues. In DNA, the CDR3 is TGTGCCAGCAGCCCACGGACAGACTCTAACTATGGCTACACCTTC. Translation gives CASSPRTDSNYGYTF.

V is TRBV30 and J is TRBJ1-1; D is possibly TRBD1 (6 bases). The CDR3 contains 13 residues. V shed 4 bases and J shed 5 bases, with 14 bases lying between them. CDR1 and CDR2 (germline): GTSNPN, SVGIG (reference sequence). CDR3 loop: CAWIGGLETEAFF. The CDR3 DNA follows: TGTGCCTGGATCGGGGGGCTAGAAACTGAAGCTTTCTTT.

The rearrangement links TRBV20-1 to TRBJ2-7; maybe TRBD1 (6 bases). Germline CDR1 DFQATT, CDR2 SNEGSKA (reference sequence). Trimming took 5 bases from V and 5 from J, leaving 25 bases between them. This CDR3 has 16 residues. CDR3 sequence: CSACGDLGGGLDEQYF. As DNA, the CDR3 is TGCAGTGCTTGTGGGGACCTGGGTGGGGGCCTCGACGAGCAGTACTTC.

The chain employs TRBV2 and TRBJ1-6; 11 positions agree with TRBD1. Germline V gene data show CDR1 as SNHLY and CDR2 as FYNNEI. The CDR3 has 14 residues. Unmatched junction bases numbered 3, after V lost 7 bases and J lost 7 bases. In DNA form, the CDR3 reads TGTGCCAGCACCGGGACAGGGGGGAATTCACCCCTCCACTTT. Its protein is CASTGTGGNSPLHF.

This chain links TRBV7-2 with TRBJ2-7; 13 nucleotides align to TRBD2. V shed 5 bases and J 3 bases; nucleotides not matched to a gene: 7. CDR1 is SGHTA, CDR2 FQGNSA, per germline. The CDR3 runs to 16 residues. The DNA of the CDR3 is TGTGCCAGCAGCCGTACCGGGACTAGCGGGGACTACGAGCAGTACTTC. This gives the protein CASSRTGTSGDYEQYF.